One and the same sample provided the 26 T cell receptor beta chains below, sequenced in a study of technical replicates of blood from a few donors. Clones were sequenced by immunoSEQ multiplex PCR, and TCRdb holds only the in-frame ones, with some missing. The sample includes under 80,000 clones, roughly 86% of them seen just once. Specimen: PBMCs. The receptor set was obtained from a human donor in good health. Some clones in this sample may be carry-over from other donors' samples.

The chain recombines TRBV15 with TRBJ2-7; 11 bases fit TRBD2. The ends lost 2 bases at V and 3 bases at J; junction bases unmatched: 3. The CDR3 contains 15 residues. In germline, CDR1 is LNHNV, CDR2 YYDKDF (reference sequence). Here the CDR3 reads CATSRLAGGFYEQYF. The CDR3 DNA sequence: TGTGCCACCAGCAGATTAGCGGGAGGGTTCTACGAGCAGTACTTC.

This clone was picked up a small number of times. The CDR3 protein is CASSPVGRLAGVEQYF. As DNA, the CDR3 is TGTGCCAGCAGCCCCGTCGGGCGACTAGCGGGAGTCGAGCAGTACTTC. V is TRBV7-8 and J is TRBJ2-7; 12 bases are a match to TRBD2. Trimming cost V 5 bases and J 6 bases; bases outside gene matches: 11. Germline values: CDR1 SGHVS, CDR2 FQNEAQ. This CDR3 contains 16 residues.

This clone turned up a few times. The V gene is TRBV7-9, the J gene TRBJ2-3; TRBD1 matches at 10 bases. Trimming removed 5 bases from V and 3 bases from J; junction bases left unmatched: 11. The germline gives CDR1 SEHNR, CDR2 FQNEAQ (reference sequence). The CDR3 runs 17 residues. The CDR3: CASSAPRLDRGTDTQYF. The CDR3 nucleotides are TGTGCCAGCAGCGCGCCTCGCTTGGACAGGGGGACAGATACGCAGTATTTT.

The table lists this clone with a count of one. The genes are TRBV6-1 and TRBJ1-5; TRBD1 matches 8 bases. The ends lost 2 bases at V and 2 bases at J; junction bases unmatched: 2. This CDR3 has 15 residues. Germline loops: CDR1 MNHNS, CDR2 SASEGT. CDR3 amino acids: CASSEPDRGNQPQHF. The CDR3 DNA reads TGTGCCAGCAGTGAACCGGACAGGGGCAATCAGCCCCAGCATTTT.

Turning to this clone: Mismatch with germline at one junction end may stem from a read error. The chain employs TRBV5-1 and TRBJ2-5; 7 nucleotides agree with TRBD1. Germline lookup yields CDR1 SGHRS and CDR2 YFSETQ. This CDR3 comprises 14 residues. CDR3 protein: CTSSLTGVRETQYF. CDR3 DNA: TGCACCAGCAGCCTTACAGGGGTGCGAGAGACCCAGTACTTC. The variable domain in full, completed from reference TRBV5-1 and TRBJ2-5, reads KAGVTQTPRYLIKTRGQQVTLSCSPISGHRSVSWYQQTPGQGLQFLFEYFSETQRNKGNFPGRFSGRQFSNSRSEMNVSTLELGDSALYLCTSSLTGVRETQYFGPGTRLLVL.

V is TRBV6-5 and J is TRBJ1-2; D possibly corresponds to TRBD1 (6 bases). Between the trimmed V and J ends, which lost 7 bases and 8 bases, there was a span of 14 bases. Germline assignment: CDR1 MNHEY and CDR2 SVGAGI. The length of the CDR3 is 12 residues. The CDR3 DNA is TGTGCCAGCACCCAGGGGTCGGGAGGCTACACCTTC. It encodes CASTQGSGGYTF.

V usage is TRBV7-8 and J usage is TRBJ2-2; D remains unclear. CDR3 length equals 14 residues. V was pared by 7 bases and J by 8 bases, with 17 bases between. CDR1 is SGHVS and CDR2 is FQNEAQ in the germline V gene. The CDR3 nucleotides are TGTGCCAGCACCCCTTTCGGTAGCCGTGGGGAGCTGTTTTTT. Amino acids: CASTPFGSRGELFF.

The chain links TRBV10-3 to TRBJ1-1; D gene unclear. CDR1 is ENHRY, CDR2 SYGVKD, per germline. V shed 10 bases and J shed 2 bases, with 14 bases lying between them. This CDR3 spans 13 amino acids. The CDR3 region has the DNA TGTGCCACCCAAATGTGGCAAAACACTGAAGCTTTCTTT. Translating it yields CATQMWQNTEAFF.

The genes are TRBV19 and TRBJ2-7; possible D gene TRBD1, 6 bases. This CDR3 has 16 residues. Germline V gene lookup returns CDR1 LNHDA and CDR2 SQIVND (reference sequence). V was cut by 5 bases and J by 1 base, with 18 bases left in between. CDR3: CASSCVRGETSYEQYF. The CDR3, as DNA: TGTGCCAGTAGTTGTGTCAGGGGAGAGACATCCTACGAGCAGTACTTC.

V gene TRBV27 combines with J gene TRBJ2-3; 10 bases match TRBD2. Unmatched junction bases numbered 3, after V lost 5 bases and J lost 1 base. Germline V gene lookup returns CDR1 MNHEY and CDR2 SMNVEV (reference sequence). CDR3 size: 15 residues. CDR3 sequence: CASSPGTSGTDTQYF. Here the CDR3 DNA reads TGTGCCAGCAGTCCTGGGACTAGCGGCACAGATACGCAGTATTTT.

The chain is built from TRBV7-9 and TRBJ2-1, with 10 bases that match TRBD2. Germline assignment: CDR1 SEHNR and CDR2 FQNEAQ (reference sequence). The CDR3 contains 15 residues. V gave up 7 bases and J gave up 6 bases; unmatched junction bases: 9. In DNA form, the CDR3 reads TGTGCCAGCAAGACTAGCGGGTGGGATGGCAATGAGCAGTTCTTC. Protein sequence: CASKTSGWDGNEQFF. Variable domain in full (rest from reference TRBV7-9 and TRBJ2-1): DTGVSQNPRHKITKRGQNVTFRCDPISEHNRLYWYRQTLGQGPEFLTYFQNEAQLEKSRLLSDRFSAERPKGSFSTLEIQRTEQGDSAMYLCASKTSGWDGNEQFFGPGTRLTVL.

This chain uses TRBV11-2 with TRBJ1-1; D remains unclear. The CDR3 contains 14 residues. Trimming stripped 4 bases from V and 1 base from J, with 10 bases between. Per the germline V gene, CDR1 is SGHAT and CDR2 is FQNNGV. The CDR3: CASSSSTENTEAFF. In DNA, the CDR3 is TGTGCCAGCAGCTCGAGCACAGAGAACACTGAAGCTTTCTTT. The full variable domain, rest sourced from reference TRBV11-2 and TRBJ1-1, is EAGVAQSPRYKIIEKRQSVAFWCNPISGHATLYWYQQILGQGPKLLIQFQNNGVVDDSQLPKDRFSAERLKGVDSTLKIQPAKLEDSAVYLCASSSSTENTEAFFGQGTRLTVV.

The V call is TRBV7-8, the J call TRBJ2-2; 11 nucleotides agree with TRBD1. The trim removed 6 bases at V and 4 bases at J, leaving 7 bases unmatched. The CDR3 spans 16 residues. Germline V gene sequence: CDR1 SGHVS, CDR2 FQNEAQ. CDR3 in amino acids: CASRDTGTGGTGELFF. CDR3 DNA: TGTGCCAGCAGAGATACCGGGACAGGGGGCACCGGGGAGCTGTTTTTT.

V is TRBV10-3 and J is TRBJ1-3, with 7 bases lining up with TRBD1. The germline gives CDR1 ENHRY, CDR2 SYGVKD. This CDR3 contains 15 residues. V shed 7 bases and J 4 bases; nucleotides not matched to a gene: 10. The CDR3 coding sequence is TGTGCCATCAAACCTACAGGGGACCGAGGAAACACCATATATTTT. Translation: CAIKPTGDRGNTIYF.

The chain combines TRBV4-3 with TRBJ1-1, with 9 bases lining up with TRBD1. Germline CDR1 and CDR2: LGHNA and YSLEER. This CDR3 has 16 amino acids. J lost 4 bases, V lost 4 bases, and 10 bases had no gene match. In nucleotides, the CDR3 is TGCGCCAGCAGCCCAGGAAGGGGACAGGGAACCACTGAAGCTTTCTTT. It codes for CASSPGRGQGTTEAFF.

This clone was detected once. The chain is built from TRBV30 and TRBJ2-5, with a possible D match to TRBD1 (5 bases). Germline loops: CDR1 GTSNPN, CDR2 SVGIG (reference sequence). The CDR3 has 12 residues. Deletions cut 4 bases from V and 4 bases from J, with 10 bases between. CDR3 sequence reads: CAWTPGSETQYF. CDR3 in DNA: TGTGCCTGGACTCCAGGGTCAGAGACCCAGTACTTC. Full variable domain (remainder filled in from reference TRBV30 and TRBJ2-5): SQTIHQWPATLVQPVGSPLSLECTVEGTSNPNLYWYRQAAGRGLQLLFYSVGIGQISSEVPQNLSASRPQDRQFILSSKKLLLSDSGFYLCAWTPGSETQYFGPGTRLLVL.

By share, this clone ranks as medium-sized. This chain uses TRBV7-2 with TRBJ1-1, with D perhaps matching TRBD1 (6 bases). This CDR3 spans 13 amino acids. With 7 bases removed from V and 1 base from J, the gap between germline ends came to 10 bases. Per germline, CDR1 SGHTA and CDR2 FQGNSA. CDR3 in DNA: TGTGCCAGCAACTGGGGGCCGAACACTGAAGCTTTCTTT. This encodes CASNWGPNTEAFF.

The CDR3 loop reads CASSTSGTGGTEAFF. The CDR3 coding sequence is TGTGCCAGCAGTACCTCCGGGACAGGGGGCACTGAAGCTTTCTTT. V gene TRBV11-2 combines with J gene TRBJ1-1, with 11 nucleotides matching TRBD1. The germline V gene encodes CDR1 SGHAT and CDR2 FQNNGV. Trimming at V came to 6 bases and at J to 4 bases, leaving 7 bases not matched to a gene. The CDR3 contains 15 residues.

The chain employs TRBV7-3 and TRBJ2-3; 8 nucleotides line up with TRBD2. This CDR3 is 16 amino acids long. CDR1 SGHTA and CDR2 FQGTGA come from the germline V gene. Unmatched junction bases numbered 7, after V lost 2 bases and J lost 3 bases. The CDR3 spells CASSLGSGSWTDTQYF. Written as DNA, the CDR3 is TGTGCCAGCAGCTTAGGGAGCGGGAGCTGGACAGATACGCAGTATTTT.

The V gene is TRBV7-3, the J gene TRBJ2-2, with D unclear. From germline, CDR1 is SGHTA and CDR2 FQGTGA. The CDR3 contains 15 residues. Trimming removed 0 bases at V and 0 bases at J, with 5 bases between. The CDR3 here is CASSLTSANTGELFF. DNA for the CDR3: TGTGCCAGCAGCTTAACCAGCGCGAACACCGGGGAGCTGTTTTTT. Together with reference TRBV7-3 and TRBJ2-2, the CDR3 gives the full variable domain: GAGVSQTPSNKVTEKGKYVELRCDPISGHTALYWYRQSLGQGPEFLIYFQGTGAADDSGLPNDRFFAVRPEGSVSTLKIQRTERGDSAVYLCASSLTSANTGELFFGEGSRLTVL.

The chain recombines TRBV7-6 with TRBJ2-1; 9 bases are a match to TRBD2. V trimming: 5 bases; J trimming: 9 bases; junction bases outside the gene matches: 8. This CDR3 spans 14 amino acids. In germline, CDR1 is SGHVS, CDR2 FNYEAQ. CDR3 sequence: CASSPGTSRSEQFF. The CDR3 DNA reads as TGTGCCAGCAGCCCCGGGACTAGCCGGAGTGAGCAGTTCTTC.

The V call is TRBV5-1, the J call TRBJ1-5; TRBD1 agrees at 9 bases. Germline CDR1 SGHRS, CDR2 YFSETQ. After removal of 4 bases from V and 3 bases from J, the junction contained 5 bases not matched to a gene. CDR3 length: 15 amino acids. The CDR3 nucleotides read TGCGCCAGCAGCGTTGGACAGGGGAACAATCAGCCCCAGCATTTT. Translating gives CASSVGQGNNQPQHF. The variable domain in full, with the rest retrieved from reference TRBV5-1 and TRBJ1-5, is KAGVTQTPRYLIKTRGQQVTLSCSPISGHRSVSWYQQTPGQGLQFLFEYFSETQRNKGNFPGRFSGRQFSNSRSEMNVSTLELGDSALYLCASSVGQGNNQPQHFGDGTRLSIL.

This rearrangement joins TRBV19 to TRBJ2-7; possible D gene TRBD2, 5 bases. Looked up from germline, CDR1 is LNHDA and CDR2 is SQIVND (reference sequence). V was pared by 3 bases and J by 0 bases, with 12 bases between. CDR3 length: 15 amino acids. CDR3 in DNA: TGTGCCAGTAGTATGGGCAGAGGGAGCTCCTACGAGCAGTACTTC. This translates into CASSMGRGSSYEQYF.

The V gene is TRBV5-1, the J gene TRBJ2-3, with a weak D call TRBD1 (6 bases). This CDR3 comprises 12 residues. Germline V lookup: CDR1 SGHRS, CDR2 YFSETQ. V was clipped by 4 bases and J by 7 bases, with 10 bases between them. CDR3 coding DNA: TGCGCCAGCAGCCTTGGACAGAATACGCAGTATTTT. This sequence encodes CASSLGQNTQYF. Based on the CDR3 plus reference TRBV5-1 and TRBJ2-3, the full variable domain is KAGVTQTPRYLIKTRGQQVTLSCSPISGHRSVSWYQQTPGQGLQFLFEYFSETQRNKGNFPGRFSGRQFSNSRSEMNVSTLELGDSALYLCASSLGQNTQYFGPGTRLTVL.

The gene calls are TRBV30 and TRBJ2-2, with 8 nucleotides matching TRBD2. V was clipped by 4 bases and J by 3 bases; unmatched bases: 7. In germline, CDR1 is GTSNPN, CDR2 SVGIG (reference sequence). CDR3 length: 15 residues. Here the CDR3 DNA reads TGTGCCTGGACTATCAGCGGGAGTGACACCGGGGAGCTGTTTTTT. This gives the protein CAWTISGSDTGELFF.

This clone has only one observation. The CDR3 loop reads CASSMAGGLQEQYF. CDR3 coding DNA: TGTGCCAGTAGTATGGCAGGGGGCTTACAAGAGCAGTACTTC. This chain joins TRBV19 and TRBJ2-7; TRBD1 matches 8 bases. Per germline, CDR1 LNHDA and CDR2 SQIVND (reference sequence). Trimming took 3 bases from V and 7 from J; bases not matched to a gene: 8. The CDR3 totals 14 residues.